The entry below describes one T cell receptor beta chain. Its cognate antigen is unknown. V lost 6 bases, J lost 4 bases, and 7 bases stayed unmatched. Germline V gives CDR1 SGHDT, CDR2 YYEEEE. The CDR3 loop spans 14 amino acids. The sample is drawn from a study of T cell clonotyping in hematopoietic cell transplantation. Study conclusions and caveats: Few recipient clonotypes overlapped donors; over 97% were de novo at given depth. After transplant, recipient diversity fell while pathologically expanded clonotypes grew through day 180. Without cell sorting, CD4 versus CD8 contributions remain unresolved.

The table came from immunoSEQ multiplex PCR; TCRdb's copy has only in-frame clones and leaves some out. The sample holds 9,500 to 13,000 clones, about 75% seen once. Samples: about 28 days before transplant, then days 30, 100 and 180 after. The chain is built from TRBV5-6 and TRBJ1-2; TRBD1 aligns across 9 bases. Sequencing used PBMCs, obtained 30 days after allogeneic stem cell transplant. The clonotype originates from a female patient aged 40 to 55 who had an allogeneic stem cell transplant from a related donor, so T cells may come from the graft donor. Some clones in this sample may be carry-over from other donors' samples. CDR3 amino acids: CASIPWTGAYGYTF. In DNA, the CDR3 is TGTGCCAGCATACCTTGGACAGGGGCCTATGGCTACACCTTC.